The rows below give T cell receptor beta chains drawn from one sample of a study of T cell changes during pregnancy in multiple sclerosis. Clones were sequenced by immunoSEQ multiplex PCR, and TCRdb holds only the in-frame ones, with some missing. The table records fewer than 40,000 clones, around 90% of them present only once. The sequencing used CD8+ T cells from peripheral blood mononuclear cells, collected after pregnancy. The receptors were sampled from a female donor with multiple sclerosis, enrolled in a pregnancy study. Both conserved end residues are part of each CDR3. D genes are given only for firm matches. Clone size is given for some rows only: seen once, a few or many times, or a class if the clone is expanded.

D gene: .; J gene: TRBJ2-1; clone size: medium-sized; V gene: TRBV9; CDR3 protein: CASSVDYAGYNEQFF; CDR3 DNA: TGTGCCAGCAGCGTAGACTATGCGGGGTACAATGAGCAGTTCTTC
D gene: .; J gene: TRBJ1-1; clone size: few; V gene: TRBV29-1; CDR3 protein: CSVVRGHNTEAFF; CDR3 DNA: TGCAGCGTTGTTAGGGGCCACAACACTGAAGCTTTCTTT
D gene: TRBD1; J gene: TRBJ1-6; clone size: few; V gene: TRBV7-9; CDR3 protein: CASRGGTGISPLHF; CDR3 DNA: TGTGCCAGCAGGGGGGGGACAGGGATCTCACCCCTCCACTTT
D gene: TRBD1; J gene: TRBJ1-1; clone size: once; V gene: TRBV7-2; CDR3 protein: CASSSRQGWGTEAFF; CDR3 DNA: TGTGCCAGCAGTTCAAGACAGGGATGGGGCACTGAAGCTTTCTTT
D gene: TRBD1; J gene: TRBJ2-5; clone size: .; V gene: TRBV6-4; CDR3 protein: CASSPTETGPETQYF; CDR3 DNA: TGTGCCAGCAGCCCCACCGAGACAGGGCCAGAGACCCAGTACTTC
D gene: .; J gene: TRBJ2-2; clone size: few; V gene: TRBV4-2; CDR3 protein: CASSQEGYTGELFF; CDR3 DNA: TGTGCCAGCAGCCAAGAGGGCTACACCGGGGAGCTGTTTTTT
D gene: .; J gene: TRBJ2-7; clone size: .; V gene: TRBV2; CDR3 protein: CASIKSGTGFYEQYF; CDR3 DNA: TGTGCCAGCATAAAAAGCGGGACAGGCTTCTACGAGCAGTACTTC
D gene: TRBD1; J gene: TRBJ1-5; clone size: .; V gene: TRBV27; CDR3 protein: CASRGTGFGNQPQHF; CDR3 DNA: TGTGCCAGCAGAGGGACAGGGTTCGGTAATCAGCCCCAGCATTTT
D gene: .; J gene: TRBJ1-6; clone size: .; V gene: TRBV5-6; CDR3 protein: CASSLAGYNSPLHF; CDR3 DNA: TGTGCCAGCAGCTTGGCCGGGTATAATTCACCCCTCCACTTT
D gene: .; J gene: TRBJ1-6; clone size: .; V gene: TRBV7-8; CDR3 protein: CASSLDRLYNSPLHF; CDR3 DNA: TGTGCCAGCAGCTTAGATAGACTTTATAATTCACCCCTCCACTTT
D gene: .; J gene: TRBJ2-5; clone size: .; V gene: TRBV27; CDR3 protein: CASSPLLGETQYF; CDR3 DNA: TGTGCCAGCAGTCCCCTACTAGGGGAGACCCAGTACTTC
D gene: TRBD1; J gene: TRBJ2-5; clone size: .; V gene: TRBV28; CDR3 protein: CASSWDREQIQETQYF; CDR3 DNA: TGTGCCAGCAGTTGGGACAGGGAACAAATACAAGAGACCCAGTACTTC
D gene: .; J gene: TRBJ2-1; clone size: once; V gene: TRBV7-9; CDR3 protein: CASSLGLGDSYNEQFF; CDR3 DNA: TGTGCCAGCAGCTTAGGGTTAGGGGACTCCTACAATGAGCAGTTCTTC
D gene: .; J gene: TRBJ1-2; clone size: .; V gene: TRBV7-3; CDR3 protein: CASSLRPRGQNLF; CDR3 DNA: TGTGCCAGCAGCTTACGGCCCCGAGGACAAAATTTGTTC
D gene: .; J gene: TRBJ2-1; clone size: .; V gene: TRBV4-3; CDR3 protein: CASSLDSNNEQFF; CDR3 DNA: TGCGCCAGCAGCCTTGACAGTAACAATGAGCAGTTCTTC
D gene: TRBD2; J gene: TRBJ2-7; clone size: .; V gene: TRBV7-9; CDR3 protein: CASTGEKRGDPYEQYF; CDR3 DNA: TGTGCCAGCACCGGAGAGAAGCGGGGGGACCCCTACGAGCAGTACTTC
D gene: .; J gene: TRBJ1-2; clone size: .; V gene: TRBV6-4; CDR3 protein: CASSDSPRSNYGYTF; CDR3 DNA: TGTGCCAGCAGTGACTCCCCGCGGTCTAACTATGGCTACACCTTC